The 15 T cell receptor beta chains presented below share a single source sample, sequenced in a study of OX40 agonist ivuxolimab in advanced cancers. Some clones are missing from TCRdb's copy, which holds only in-frame ones; the method was immunoSEQ multiplex PCR. The sample holds fewer than 100,000 clones; around 92% are singletons and the top ten take 10%. The sequencing here drew on CD4+ or CD8+ T cells sorted from blood, taken in a trial of the OX40 agonist ivuxolimab. The receptors stem from an adult with an advanced solid tumor such as melanoma, head and neck, liver or kidney cancer.

The chain combines TRBV5-4 with TRBJ2-5; 9 bases align to TRBD1. The J call may be mistaken, given a closer DNA end match to TRBJ2-7. Germline CDR1 and CDR2: SGHNT and YYREEE (reference sequence). The CDR3 extends over 14 amino acids. The CDR3, as DNA: TGTGCCAGCAGCTCCCGGGACAGGGCCAACGAGCAGTACTTC. As protein: CASSSRDRANEQYF.

The V gene is TRBV5-5, the J gene TRBJ1-1, with a possible D match to TRBD1 (5 bases). The CDR3 contains 14 residues. The germline V gene has CDR1 SGHKS and CDR2 YYEKEE (reference sequence). The ends were cut back, 0 bases at V and 1 base at J, with 7 bases in the middle. As DNA, the CDR3 is TGTGCCAGCAGCTTGGCACAGGCGAACACTGAAGCTTTCTTT. This sequence encodes CASSLAQANTEAFF.

The chain joins TRBV6-5 to TRBJ2-1, with TRBD2 matching over 10 bases. The CDR3 contains 15 residues. Trimming cost V 6 bases and J 0 bases; bases outside gene matches: 2. Germline CDR1 is MNHEY and CDR2 is SVGAGI. The CDR3 loop is CASSQRGGSYNEQFF. Here the CDR3 DNA reads TGTGCCAGCAGCCAGCGGGGGGGCTCCTACAATGAGCAGTTCTTC.

There are a few counts of this clone. This chain connects TRBV27 to TRBJ1-5, with D unclear. V lost 5 bases to trimming and J lost 0 bases, with 8 bases between them. Germline V gene data show CDR1 as MNHEY and CDR2 as SMNVEV (reference sequence). This CDR3 spans 14 amino acids. The CDR3 here is CASSADHSNQPQHF. The CDR3 DNA is TGTGCCAGCAGTGCGGATCATAGCAATCAGCCCCAGCATTTT.

This clone occurred once. This chain uses TRBV19 with TRBJ2-3, with D possibly called TRBD1 or TRBD2 (5 bases each). Looked up from germline, CDR1 is LNHDA and CDR2 is SQIVND (reference sequence). Trimming removed 4 bases at V and 4 bases at J, with 12 bases between. The CDR3 runs to 14 residues. CDR3 sequence: CASSRGARPDTQYF. The CDR3 nucleotides are TGTGCCAGTAGTAGAGGGGCCCGCCCAGATACGCAGTATTTT.

This chain connects TRBV5-1 to TRBJ2-1; the D is unclear. V lost 4 bases, J lost 13 bases, and 18 bases lay in between. In germline, CDR1 is SGHRS, CDR2 YFSETQ. CDR3 size: 13 residues. DNA for the CDR3: TGCGCCAGCAGCCCTACTCCGGAGTTTACCCAGTTCTTC. Its protein product is CASSPTPEFTQFF.

This clone was seen only a few times. The chain is built from TRBV28 and TRBJ2-1, with 9 bases that match TRBD2. The CDR3 extends over 17 amino acids. CDR1 is MDHEN and CDR2 is SYDVKM in the germline V gene. V dropped 5 bases and J dropped 5; count of bases not matched to a gene: 13. Here the CDR3 DNA reads TGTGCCAGCAGTCCCCGTCCTAGCGGGGAGTACGACAATGAGCAGTTCTTC. This encodes CASSPRPSGEYDNEQFF.

This chain links TRBV2 with TRBJ2-1; 10 positions match TRBD1. The CDR3 runs 16 residues. V trimming: 2 bases; J trimming: 4 bases; junction bases outside the gene matches: 5. Germline CDR1 and CDR2: SNHLY and FYNNEI. The CDR3 DNA reads TGTGCCAGCAGTGAAATCGGACAGGGGGGTTACAATGAGCAGTTCTTC. Protein sequence: CASSEIGQGGYNEQFF.

The chain couples TRBV7-9 to TRBJ2-7; D possibly matches TRBD1 or TRBD2 (5 bases each). From germline, CDR1 is SEHNR and CDR2 FQNEAQ (reference sequence). This CDR3 has 13 residues. V dropped 3 bases and J dropped 2 bases, with 8 bases sitting between them. DNA of the CDR3: TGTGCCAGCAGCTTTCGGGACGCCTACGAGCAGTACTTC. Its translation is CASSFRDAYEQYF.

The chain uses TRBV28 and TRBJ1-3; 8 bases are shared with TRBD1. V was clipped by 5 bases and J by 5 bases; unmatched bases: 26. CDR1 MDHEN and CDR2 SYDVKM come from the germline V gene. The CDR3 spans 21 residues. CDR3 bases: TGTGCCAGCAGTCTTCCTCTTTGGACAGGGATTCCGGTGTCCATGAGAAACACCATATATTTT. As protein: CASSLPLWTGIPVSMRNTIYF.

The CDR3 nucleotides are TGTGCCAGCAGTGAAGCGCGTAGGGAGCAGTACTTC. Translation: CASSEARREQYF. The gene calls are TRBV2 and TRBJ2-7; D uncertain. The ends were cut back, 0 bases at V and 7 bases at J, with 7 bases in the middle. The germline V gene encodes CDR1 SNHLY and CDR2 FYNNEI. The CDR3 consists of 12 residues.

The rearrangement joins TRBV20-1 to TRBJ2-1; TRBD2 might be the D (5 bases). The CDR3 is 11 residues long. The germline V gene has CDR1 DFQATT and CDR2 SNEGSKA (reference sequence). V lost 3 bases to trimming and J lost 8 bases, with 8 bases between them. In nucleotides, the CDR3 is TGCAGTGCTAGGAGAGGGTATGAGCAGTTCTTC. This encodes CSARRGYEQFF.

This clone has only one observation. The chain recombines TRBV19 with TRBJ1-5, with 7 bases that match TRBD1. Germline-derived CDR1 and CDR2 are LNHDA and SQIVND (reference sequence). The CDR3 is 15 amino acids. V was pared by 6 bases and J by 6 bases, with 11 bases of the junction left unmatched. The CDR3 protein is CASSWGTAGIQPQHF. CDR3 sequence (DNA): TGTGCCAGTAGCTGGGGGACAGCGGGGATTCAGCCCCAGCATTTT.

The V gene is TRBV5-1, the J gene TRBJ2-5; D is unresolved. Germline loops: CDR1 SGHRS, CDR2 YFSETQ. This CDR3 contains 11 residues. Trimming left V 5 bases short and J 2 bases short, with 4 bases between. CDR3 amino acids: CASREQETQYF. CDR3 bases: TGCGCCAGCAGGGAGCAAGAGACCCAGTACTTC.

By share of the sample, this clone is medium-sized. This chain uses TRBV27 with TRBJ1-5; 9 bases align to TRBD1. Unmatched junction bases numbered 7, after V lost 3 bases and J lost 7 bases. The length of the CDR3 is 15 residues. Germline assignment: CDR1 MNHEY and CDR2 SMNVEV (reference sequence). The CDR3, as DNA: TGTGCCAGCAGTTTGATAGGACAGGGGAGACAGCCCCAGCATTTT. Amino acids: CASSLIGQGRQPQHF.